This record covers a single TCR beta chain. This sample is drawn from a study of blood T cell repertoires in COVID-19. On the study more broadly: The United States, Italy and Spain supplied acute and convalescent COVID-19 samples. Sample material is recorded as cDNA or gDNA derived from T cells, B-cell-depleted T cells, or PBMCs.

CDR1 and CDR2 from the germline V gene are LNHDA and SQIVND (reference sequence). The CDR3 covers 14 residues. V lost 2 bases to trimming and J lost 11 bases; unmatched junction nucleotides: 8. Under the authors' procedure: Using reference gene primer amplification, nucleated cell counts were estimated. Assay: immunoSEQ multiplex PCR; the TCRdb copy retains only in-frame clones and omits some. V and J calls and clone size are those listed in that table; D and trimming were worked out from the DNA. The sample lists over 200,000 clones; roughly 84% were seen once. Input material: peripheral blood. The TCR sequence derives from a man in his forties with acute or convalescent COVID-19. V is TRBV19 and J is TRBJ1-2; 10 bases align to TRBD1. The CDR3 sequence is CASSISGTGDSYTF. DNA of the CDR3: TGTGCCAGTAGTATATCAGGGACAGGGGACTCTTACACCTTC.